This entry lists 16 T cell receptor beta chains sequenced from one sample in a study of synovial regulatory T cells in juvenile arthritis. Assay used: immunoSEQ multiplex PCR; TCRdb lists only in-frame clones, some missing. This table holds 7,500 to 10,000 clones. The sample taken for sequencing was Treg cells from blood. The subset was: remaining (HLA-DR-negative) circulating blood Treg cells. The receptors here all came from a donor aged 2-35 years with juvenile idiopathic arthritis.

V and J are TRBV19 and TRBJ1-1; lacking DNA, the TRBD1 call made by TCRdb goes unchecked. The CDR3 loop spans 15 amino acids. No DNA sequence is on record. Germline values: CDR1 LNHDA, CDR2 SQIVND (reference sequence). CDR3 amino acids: CASSTGDRGGTEAFF.

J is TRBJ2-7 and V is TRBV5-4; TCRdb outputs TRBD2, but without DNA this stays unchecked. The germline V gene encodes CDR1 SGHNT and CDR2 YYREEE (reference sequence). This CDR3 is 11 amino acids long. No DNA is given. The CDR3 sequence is CASSSAGPQYF. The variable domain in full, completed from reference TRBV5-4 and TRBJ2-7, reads ETGVTQSPTHLIKTRGQQVTLRCSSQSGHNTVSWYQQALGQGPQFIFQYYREEENGRGNFPPRFSGLQFPNYSSELNVNALELDDSALYLCASSSAGPQYFGPGTRLTVT.

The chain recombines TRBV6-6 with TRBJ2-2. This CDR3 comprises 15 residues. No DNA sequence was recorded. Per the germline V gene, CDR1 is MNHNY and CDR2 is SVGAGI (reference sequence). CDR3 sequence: CASSALGFPTGELFF.

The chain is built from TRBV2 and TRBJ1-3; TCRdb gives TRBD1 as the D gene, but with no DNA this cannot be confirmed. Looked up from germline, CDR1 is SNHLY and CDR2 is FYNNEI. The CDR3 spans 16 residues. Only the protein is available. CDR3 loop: CASSLEQGAGGNTIYF.

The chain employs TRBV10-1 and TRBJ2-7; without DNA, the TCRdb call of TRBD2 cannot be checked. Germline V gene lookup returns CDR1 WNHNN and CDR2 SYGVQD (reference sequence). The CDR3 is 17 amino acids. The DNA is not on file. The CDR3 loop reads CASRPLSVTGTSYEQYF.

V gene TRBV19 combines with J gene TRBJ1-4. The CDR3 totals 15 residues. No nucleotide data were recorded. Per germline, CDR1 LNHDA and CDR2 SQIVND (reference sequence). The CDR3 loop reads CASSISGGREEKLFF.

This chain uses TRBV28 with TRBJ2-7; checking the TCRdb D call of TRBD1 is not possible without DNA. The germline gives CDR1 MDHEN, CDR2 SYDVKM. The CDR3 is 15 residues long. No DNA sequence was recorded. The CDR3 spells CASSLTGQGDDEQYF.

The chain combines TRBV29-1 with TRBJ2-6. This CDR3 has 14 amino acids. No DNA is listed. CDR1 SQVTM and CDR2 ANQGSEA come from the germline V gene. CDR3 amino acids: CSVGKGPGANVLTF.

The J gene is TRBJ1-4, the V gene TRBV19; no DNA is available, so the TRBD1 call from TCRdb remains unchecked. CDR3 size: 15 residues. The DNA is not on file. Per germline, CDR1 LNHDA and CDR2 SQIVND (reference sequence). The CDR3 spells CASSIRMGAREKLFF.

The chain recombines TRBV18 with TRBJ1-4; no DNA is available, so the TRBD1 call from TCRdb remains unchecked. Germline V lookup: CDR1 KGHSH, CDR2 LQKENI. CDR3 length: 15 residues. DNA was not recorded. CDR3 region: CASSSRVRLEEKLFF.

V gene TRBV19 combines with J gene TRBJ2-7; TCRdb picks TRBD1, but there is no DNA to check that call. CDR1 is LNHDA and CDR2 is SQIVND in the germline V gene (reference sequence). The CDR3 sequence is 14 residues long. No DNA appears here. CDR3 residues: CASRDRGRSYEQYF. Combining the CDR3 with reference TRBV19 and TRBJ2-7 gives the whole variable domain DGGITQSPKYLFRKEGQNVTLSCEQNLNHDAMYWYRQDPGQGLRLIYYSQIVNDFQKGDIAEGYSVSREKKESFPLTVTSAQKNPTAFYLCASRDRGRSYEQYFGPGTRLTVT.

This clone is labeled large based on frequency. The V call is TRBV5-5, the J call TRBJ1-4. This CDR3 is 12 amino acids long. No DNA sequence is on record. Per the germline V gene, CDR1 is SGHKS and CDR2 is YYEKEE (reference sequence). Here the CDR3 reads CASSLRGEKLFF.

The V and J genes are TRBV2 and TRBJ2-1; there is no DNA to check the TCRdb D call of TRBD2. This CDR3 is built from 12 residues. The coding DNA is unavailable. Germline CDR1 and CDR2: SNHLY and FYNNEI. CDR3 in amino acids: CASGGEYNEQFF.

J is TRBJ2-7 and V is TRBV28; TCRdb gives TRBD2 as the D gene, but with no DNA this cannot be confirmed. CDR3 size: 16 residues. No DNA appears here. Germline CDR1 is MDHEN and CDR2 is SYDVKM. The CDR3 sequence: CASRRSLAGGSYEQYF.

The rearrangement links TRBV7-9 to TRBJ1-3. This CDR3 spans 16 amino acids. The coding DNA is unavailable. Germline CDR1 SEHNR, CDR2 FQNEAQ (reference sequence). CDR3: CASSLSSLSGGNTIYF.

The CDR3 loop reads CARARGPGTEAFF. This sequence joins TRBV10-3 and TRBJ1-1; the D gene TCRdb calls, TRBD1, cannot be checked with no DNA. CDR3 length equals 13 residues. Only the protein is available. The germline gives CDR1 ENHRY, CDR2 SYGVKD.